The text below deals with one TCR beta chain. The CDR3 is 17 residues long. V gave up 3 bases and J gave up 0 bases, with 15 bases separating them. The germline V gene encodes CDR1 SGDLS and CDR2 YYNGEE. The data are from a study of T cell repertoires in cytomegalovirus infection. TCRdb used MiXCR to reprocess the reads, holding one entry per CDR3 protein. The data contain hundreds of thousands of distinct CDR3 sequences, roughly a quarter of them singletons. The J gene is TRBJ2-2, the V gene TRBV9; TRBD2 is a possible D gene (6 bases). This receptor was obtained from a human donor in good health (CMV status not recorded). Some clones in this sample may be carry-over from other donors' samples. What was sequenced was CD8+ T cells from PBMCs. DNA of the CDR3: TGTGCCAGCAGCGGAGACGGGGGTTCTCCGAACACCGGGGAGCTGTTTTTT. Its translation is CASSGDGGSPNTGELFF. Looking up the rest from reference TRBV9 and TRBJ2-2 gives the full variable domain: DSGVTQTPKHLITATGQRVTLRCSPRSGDLSVYWYQQSLDQGLQFLIQYYNGEERAKGNILERFSAQQFPDLHSELNLSSLELGDSALYFCASSGDGGSPNTGELFFGEGSRLTVL.